This TCR beta chain was identified during a study of CD4 T cells in relation to SARS-CoV-2 and coronaviruses. Clones were read by immunoSEQ multiplex PCR, and TCRdb kept only the in-frame ones, dropping some. The sample holds 60,000 to 65,000 clones; less than 95% are singletons and the top ten take 0.14%. The unexposed donors gave CD4+ T cells in about 2010-2019, prior to COVID-19. Study outcomes and limitations: Memory recall responses, not primary responses primed in culture, are what the assay detects.

Details on this clone: Its target is unknown.

This CDR3 spans 11 amino acids. Germline V gene sequence: CDR1 KGHDR, CDR2 SFDVKD. Trimming left V 5 bases short and J 5 bases short, with 6 bases between. The chain carries TRBV24-1 and TRBJ2-7; D might be TRBD1 (5 bases). Source material: naive CD4+ T cells from PBMCs. Subset meaning: naive CD4+ T cells isolated by negative enrichment. The receptor was isolated from a human donor in good health. This chain's CDR3 is CATSAGNEQYF. In DNA, the CDR3 is TGTGCCACCAGTGCAGGGAACGAGCAGTACTTC.